This TCR beta chain derives from a study of blood T cells in healthy people across ages. This clonotype was observed a few times. Its antigen is not known. Healthy Russian Caucasian donors spanned ages about 6 to 100 years. Drawing of peripheral blood yielded about 9.8 milliliters from each donor. The germline V and J ends were trimmed by 1 base and 6 bases, with 19 bases remaining between them. The germline V gene has CDR1 SGHAT and CDR2 FQNNGV. CDR3 length: 17 amino acids. Study-level results: Older age went with lower TCR beta diversity per million T cells, in a roughly linear way.

Primed by a sample-barcoded 5' primer and a J-beta primer mix, a second PCR proceeded for 7 to 11 cycles. MiXCR, run by TCRdb on the 5' RACE reads, gives a single entry per CDR3 protein. Among 600,000 to 650,000 distinct CDR3 sequences listed, about 53% were seen once. The chain carries TRBV11-2 and TRBJ2-1; D might be TRBD1 (6 bases). Sequencing input: blood. The receptor was derived from a man in his 60s in good health. Written as DNA, the CDR3 is TGTGCCAGCAGCTTAGGCCCTGATGGACAGCGGCTCAATGAGCAGTTCTTC. This sequence encodes CASSLGPDGQRLNEQFF.